The rows below give T cell receptor beta chains drawn from one sample of a study of blood T cell repertoires in COVID-19. The table came from immunoSEQ multiplex PCR; TCRdb's copy has only in-frame clones and leaves some out. The profile shows 200,000 or so clones, about 87% of them singletons. Sequencing input: PBMCs or T cells enriched from blood (not recorded which). These receptors originate from a woman aged 25-40 years who had recovered from COVID-19. Each CDR3 is given with its conserved first and last residue. A D gene is named only where the DNA matches it firmly. Where a row states a size, it is once, few, many or the class of an expanded clone; other rows omit it.

abundance: once
v_gene: TRBV9
d_gene: -
j_gene: TRBJ1-1
CDR3aa: CASSTQGSTEAFF
CDR3nt: TGTGCCAGCAGTACTCAGGGGAGTACTGAAGCTTTCTTT

abundance: -
v_gene: TRBV2
d_gene: TRBD1
j_gene: TRBJ1-5
CDR3aa: CASNRQGGQPQHF
CDR3nt: TGTGCCAGCAATCGACAGGGAGGTCAGCCCCAGCATTTT

abundance: -
v_gene: TRBV5-4
d_gene: -
j_gene: TRBJ1-2
CDR3aa: CASSHRVVDYGYTF
CDR3nt: TGTGCCAGCAGCCACAGGGTGGTCGACTATGGCTACACCTTC

abundance: -
v_gene: TRBV4-3
d_gene: TRBD1
j_gene: TRBJ1-4
CDR3aa: CASSTRQGGEKLFF
CDR3nt: TGCGCCAGCAGCACACGACAGGGGGGTGAAAAACTGTTTTTT

abundance: once
v_gene: TRBV7-2
d_gene: -
j_gene: TRBJ2-3
CDR3aa: CASSLMTRGEGDTQYF
CDR3nt: TGTGCCAGCAGCTTAATGACCAGGGGGGAAGGGGATACGCAGTATTTT

abundance: -
v_gene: TRBV18
d_gene: -
j_gene: TRBJ1-6
CDR3aa: CASSQQGGDSPLHF
CDR3nt: TGTGCCAGCTCACAACAGGGTGGGGACTCACCCCTCCACTTT

abundance: -
v_gene: TRBV5-5
d_gene: -
j_gene: TRBJ2-1
CDR3aa: CASSLTRGAYYNEQFF
CDR3nt: TGTGCCAGCAGCTTGACTCGGGGGGCCTACTACAATGAGCAGTTCTTC

abundance: -
v_gene: TRBV5-1
d_gene: -
j_gene: TRBJ2-3
CDR3aa: CASRSGVATDTQYF
CDR3nt: TGCGCCAGCAGGTCGGGAGTGGCCACAGATACGCAGTATTTT

abundance: -
v_gene: TRBV6-5
d_gene: TRBD1
j_gene: TRBJ1-1
CDR3aa: CASSPQGKTEAFF
CDR3nt: TGTGCCAGCAGTCCACAGGGGAAGACTGAAGCTTTCTTT

abundance: -
v_gene: TRBV2
d_gene: -
j_gene: TRBJ1-4
CDR3aa: CASIRDQDNEKLFF
CDR3nt: TGTGCCAGCATACGGGATCAGGATAATGAAAAACTGTTTTTT

abundance: -
v_gene: TRBV15
d_gene: -
j_gene: TRBJ2-4
CDR3aa: CATSMEYIQYF
CDR3nt: TGTGCCACCAGCATGGAGTACATTCAGTACTTC

abundance: -
v_gene: TRBV5-6
d_gene: -
j_gene: TRBJ2-1
CDR3aa: CASSLTGSSYNEQFF
CDR3nt: TGTGCCAGCAGCCTAACAGGGAGCTCCTACAATGAGCAGTTCTTC

abundance: once
v_gene: TRBV6-5
d_gene: -
j_gene: TRBJ2-2
CDR3aa: CATQPQNTGELFF
CDR3nt: TGTGCCACACAACCCCAGAACACCGGGGAGCTGTTTTTT

abundance: -
v_gene: TRBV27
d_gene: -
j_gene: TRBJ2-2
CDR3aa: CASSLGLATGELFF
CDR3nt: TGTGCCAGCAGTTTAGGCCTCGCCACCGGGGAGCTGTTTTTT

abundance: -
v_gene: TRBV11-2
d_gene: -
j_gene: TRBJ1-2
CDR3aa: CASSLEQDYGYTF
CDR3nt: TGTGCCAGCAGCTTAGAACAGGACTATGGCTACACCTTC

abundance: -
v_gene: TRBV18
d_gene: -
j_gene: TRBJ1-2
CDR3aa: CASSPDRNANYGYTF
CDR3nt: TGTGCCAGCTCCCCAGACAGGAATGCTAACTATGGCTACACCTTC

abundance: -
v_gene: TRBV10-3
d_gene: -
j_gene: TRBJ1-2
CDR3aa: CAISESVSTNYGYTF
CDR3nt: TGTGCCATCAGTGAGTCGGTCAGTACTAACTATGGCTACACCTTC

abundance: -
v_gene: TRBV14
d_gene: -
j_gene: TRBJ1-1
CDR3aa: CASSQDGARVTEAFF
CDR3nt: TGTGCCAGCAGCCAAGATGGGGCCCGCGTCACTGAAGCTTTCTTT

abundance: once
v_gene: TRBV3-1/TRBV3-2
d_gene: -
j_gene: TRBJ1-1
CDR3aa: CASSQDRTTGANTEAFF
CDR3nt: TGTGCCAGCAGCCAAGACAGAACGACTGGCGCGAACACTGAAGCTTTCTTT

abundance: -
v_gene: TRBV2
d_gene: TRBD1
j_gene: TRBJ2-3
CDR3aa: CASKQGASTDTQYF
CDR3nt: TGTGCCAGCAAACAGGGGGCTTCGACAGATACGCAGTATTTT

abundance: -
v_gene: TRBV6-2/TRBV6-3
d_gene: -
j_gene: TRBJ1-5
CDR3aa: CASSPPGQPQHF
CDR3nt: TGTGCCAGCAGTCCCCCGGGGCAGCCCCAGCATTTT

abundance: -
v_gene: TRBV15
d_gene: -
j_gene: TRBJ1-4
CDR3aa: CATSDNRGGEKLFF
CDR3nt: TGTGCCACCAGCGATAACCGGGGGGGTGAAAAACTGTTTTTT

abundance: few
v_gene: TRBV25-1
d_gene: TRBD1
j_gene: TRBJ1-1
CDR3aa: CASSVTGGYTEAFF
CDR3nt: TGTGCCAGCAGTGTTACAGGGGGGTATACTGAAGCTTTCTTT

abundance: -
v_gene: TRBV3-1/TRBV3-2
d_gene: -
j_gene: TRBJ2-4
CDR3aa: CASSQEFLRENIQYF
CDR3nt: TGTGCCAGCAGCCAAGAGTTCTTACGGGAAAACATTCAGTACTTC

abundance: -
v_gene: TRBV6-5
d_gene: -
j_gene: TRBJ1-4
CDR3aa: CASSYMGADSEKLFF
CDR3nt: TGTGCCAGCAGTTATATGGGGGCGGATTCGGAAAAACTGTTTTTT

abundance: -
v_gene: TRBV5-1
d_gene: TRBD1
j_gene: TRBJ1-1
CDR3aa: CASSLGQGSTFSTEAFF
CDR3nt: TGCGCCAGCAGCCTCGGACAGGGGTCTACCTTTTCCACTGAAGCTTTCTTT

abundance: -
v_gene: TRBV12-3/TRBV12-4
d_gene: -
j_gene: TRBJ1-2
CDR3aa: CASSLEGLGYTF
CDR3nt: TGTGCCAGCAGTTTGGAGGGCTTGGGCTACACCTTC

abundance: -
v_gene: TRBV15
d_gene: -
j_gene: TRBJ2-2
CDR3aa: CATIPAQGLAAGELFF
CDR3nt: TGTGCCACCATCCCCGCCCAGGGGCTAGCAGCCGGGGAGCTGTTTTTT